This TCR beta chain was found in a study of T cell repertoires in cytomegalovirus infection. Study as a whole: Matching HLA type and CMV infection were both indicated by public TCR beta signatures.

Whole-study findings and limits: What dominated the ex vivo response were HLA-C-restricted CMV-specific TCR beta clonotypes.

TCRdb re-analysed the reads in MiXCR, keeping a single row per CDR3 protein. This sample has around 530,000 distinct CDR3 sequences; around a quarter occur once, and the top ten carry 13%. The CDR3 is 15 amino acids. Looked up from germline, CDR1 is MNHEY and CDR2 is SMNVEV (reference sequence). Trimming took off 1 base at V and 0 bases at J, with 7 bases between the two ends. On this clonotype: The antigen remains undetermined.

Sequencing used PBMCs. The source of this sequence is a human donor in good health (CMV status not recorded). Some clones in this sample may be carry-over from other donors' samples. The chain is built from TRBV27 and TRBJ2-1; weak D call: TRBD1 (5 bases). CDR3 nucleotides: TGTGCCAGCAGTTTATTTCAGGGCTCCTACAATGAGCAGTTCTTC. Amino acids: CASSLFQGSYNEQFF.